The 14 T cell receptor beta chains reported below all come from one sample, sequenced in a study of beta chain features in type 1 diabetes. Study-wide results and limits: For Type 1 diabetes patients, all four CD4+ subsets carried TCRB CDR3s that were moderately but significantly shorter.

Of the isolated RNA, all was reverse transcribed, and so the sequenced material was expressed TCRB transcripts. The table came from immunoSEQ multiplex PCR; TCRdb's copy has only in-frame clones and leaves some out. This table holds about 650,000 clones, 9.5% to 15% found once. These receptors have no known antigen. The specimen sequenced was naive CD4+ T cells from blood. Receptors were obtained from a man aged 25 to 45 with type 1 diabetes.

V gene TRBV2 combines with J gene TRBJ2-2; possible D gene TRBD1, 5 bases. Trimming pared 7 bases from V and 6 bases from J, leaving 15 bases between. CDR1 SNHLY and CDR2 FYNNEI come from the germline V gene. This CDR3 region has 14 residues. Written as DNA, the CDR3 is TGTGCCAGCACCAGGGATTCTATGCCCGGGGAGCTGTTTTTT. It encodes CASTRDSMPGELFF.

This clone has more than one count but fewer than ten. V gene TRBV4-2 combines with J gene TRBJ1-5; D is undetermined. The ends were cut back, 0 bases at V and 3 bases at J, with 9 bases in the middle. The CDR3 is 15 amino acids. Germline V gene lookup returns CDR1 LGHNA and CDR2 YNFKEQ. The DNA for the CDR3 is TGTGCCAGCAGCCAAGATACGAACACCAATCAGCCCCAGCATTTT. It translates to CASSQDTNTNQPQHF.

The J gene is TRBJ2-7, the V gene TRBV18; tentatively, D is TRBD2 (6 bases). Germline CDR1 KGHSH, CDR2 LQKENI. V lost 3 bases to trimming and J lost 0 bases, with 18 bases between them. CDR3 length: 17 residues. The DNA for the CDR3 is TGTGCCAGCTCACCTCAGAGTGGGGAGGAGAGCTCCTACGAGCAGTACTTC. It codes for CASSPQSGEESSYEQYF.

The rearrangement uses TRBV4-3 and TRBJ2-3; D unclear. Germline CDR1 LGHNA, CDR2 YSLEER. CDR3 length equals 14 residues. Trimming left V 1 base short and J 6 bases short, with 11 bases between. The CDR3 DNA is TGCGCCAGCAGCCAAGGGGCCATCTTGGATACGCAGTATTTT. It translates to CASSQGAILDTQYF.

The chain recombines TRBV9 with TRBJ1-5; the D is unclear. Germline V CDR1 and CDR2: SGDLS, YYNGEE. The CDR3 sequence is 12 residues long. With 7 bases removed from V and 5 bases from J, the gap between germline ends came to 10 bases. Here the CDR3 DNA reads TGTGCCAGCGGACCCGTTCATCAGCCCCAGCATTTT. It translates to CASGPVHQPQHF. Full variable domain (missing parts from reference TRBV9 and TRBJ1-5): DSGVTQTPKHLITATGQRVTLRCSPRSGDLSVYWYQQSLDQGLQFLIQYYNGEERAKGNILERFSAQQFPDLHSELNLSSLELGDSALYFCASGPVHQPQHFGDGTRLSIL.

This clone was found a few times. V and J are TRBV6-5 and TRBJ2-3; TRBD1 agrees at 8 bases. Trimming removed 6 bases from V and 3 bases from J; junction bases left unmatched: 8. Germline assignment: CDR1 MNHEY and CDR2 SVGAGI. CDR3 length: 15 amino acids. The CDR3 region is CASRRTGTLTDTQYF. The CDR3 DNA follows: TGTGCCAGCAGGCGGACAGGGACCCTAACAGATACGCAGTATTTT.

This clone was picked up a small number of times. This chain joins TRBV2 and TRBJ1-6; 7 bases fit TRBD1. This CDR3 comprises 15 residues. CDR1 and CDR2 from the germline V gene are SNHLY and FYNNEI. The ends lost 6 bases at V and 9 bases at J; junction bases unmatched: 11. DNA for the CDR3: TGTGCCAGCAGCGATAGGACAGGTCTGGGTTCACCCCTCCACTTT. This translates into CASSDRTGLGSPLHF.

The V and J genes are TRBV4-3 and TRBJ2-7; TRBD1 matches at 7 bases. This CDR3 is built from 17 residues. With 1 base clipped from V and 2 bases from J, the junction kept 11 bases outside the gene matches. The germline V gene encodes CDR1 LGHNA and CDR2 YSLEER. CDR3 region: CASSQGITTGPPYEQYF. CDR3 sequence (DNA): TGCGCCAGCAGCCAAGGTATAACGACAGGGCCCCCCTACGAGCAGTACTTC.

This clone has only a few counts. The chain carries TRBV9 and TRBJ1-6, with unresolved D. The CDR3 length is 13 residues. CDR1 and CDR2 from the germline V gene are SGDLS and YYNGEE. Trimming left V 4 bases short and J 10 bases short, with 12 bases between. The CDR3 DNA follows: TGTGCCAGCAGCCTCCAGATTGAGTCACCCCTCCACTTT. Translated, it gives CASSLQIESPLHF.

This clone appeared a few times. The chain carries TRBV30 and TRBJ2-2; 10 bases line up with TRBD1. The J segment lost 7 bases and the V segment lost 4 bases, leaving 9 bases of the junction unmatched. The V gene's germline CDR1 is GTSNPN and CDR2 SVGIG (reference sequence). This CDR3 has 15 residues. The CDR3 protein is CAWTPWDRGVGELFF. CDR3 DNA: TGTGCCTGGACCCCCTGGGACAGGGGTGTCGGGGAGCTGTTTTTT.

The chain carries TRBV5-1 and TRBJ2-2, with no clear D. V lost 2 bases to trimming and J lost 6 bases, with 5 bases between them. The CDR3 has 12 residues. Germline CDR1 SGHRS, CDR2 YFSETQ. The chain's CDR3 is CASSFGAGELFF. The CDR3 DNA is TGCGCCAGCAGCTTCGGAGCCGGGGAGCTGTTTTTT.

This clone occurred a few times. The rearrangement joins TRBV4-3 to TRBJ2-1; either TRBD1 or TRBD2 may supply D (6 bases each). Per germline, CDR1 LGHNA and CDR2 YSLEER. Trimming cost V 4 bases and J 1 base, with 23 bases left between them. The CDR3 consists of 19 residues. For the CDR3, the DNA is TGCGCCAGCAGCCTTCATATCCCAACGGGGGCAAAGTCCTACAATGAGCAGTTCTTC. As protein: CASSLHIPTGAKSYNEQFF.

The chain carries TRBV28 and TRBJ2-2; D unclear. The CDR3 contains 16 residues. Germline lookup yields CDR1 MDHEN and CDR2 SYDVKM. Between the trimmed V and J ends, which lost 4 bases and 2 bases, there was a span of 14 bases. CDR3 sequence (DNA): TGTGCCAGCAGTTGGGGTCGAGGTTTTAACACCGGGGAGCTGTTTTTT. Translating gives CASSWGRGFNTGELFF.

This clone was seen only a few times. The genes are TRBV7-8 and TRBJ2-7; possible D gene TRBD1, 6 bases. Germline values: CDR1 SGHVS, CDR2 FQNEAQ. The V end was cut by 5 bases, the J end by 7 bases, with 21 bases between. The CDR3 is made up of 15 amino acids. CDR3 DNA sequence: TGTGCCAGCAGCCCTCTACAGGGATCTTCGGGAGAGCAGTACTTC. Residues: CASSPLQGSSGEQYF.